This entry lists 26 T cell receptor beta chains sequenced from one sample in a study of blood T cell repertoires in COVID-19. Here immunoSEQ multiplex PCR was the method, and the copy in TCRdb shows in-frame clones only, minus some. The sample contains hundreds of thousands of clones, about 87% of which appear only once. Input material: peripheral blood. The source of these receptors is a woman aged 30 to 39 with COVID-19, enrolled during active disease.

CDR3 in amino acids: CASSLDQRGGHTGELFF. The CDR3 region has the DNA TGCGCCAGCAGCTTGGACCAGCGGGGGGGCCACACCGGGGAGCTGTTTTTT. This rearrangement joins TRBV5-1 to TRBJ2-2, with 10 nucleotides matching TRBD2. Trimming cost V 0 bases and J 3 bases; bases outside gene matches: 5. From germline, CDR1 is SGHRS and CDR2 YFSETQ. This CDR3 has 17 residues. Full variable domain (missing parts from reference TRBV5-1 and TRBJ2-2): KAGVTQTPRYLIKTRGQQVTLSCSPISGHRSVSWYQQTPGQGLQFLFEYFSETQRNKGNFPGRFSGRQFSNSRSEMNVSTLELGDSALYLCASSLDQRGGHTGELFFGEGSRLTVL.

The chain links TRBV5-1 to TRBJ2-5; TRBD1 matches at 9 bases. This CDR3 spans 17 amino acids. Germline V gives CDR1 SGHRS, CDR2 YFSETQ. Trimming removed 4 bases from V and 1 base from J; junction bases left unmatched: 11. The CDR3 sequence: CASSTVPGQGSQETQYF. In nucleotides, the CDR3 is TGCGCCAGCAGCACCGTACCGGGACAGGGAAGCCAAGAGACCCAGTACTTC.

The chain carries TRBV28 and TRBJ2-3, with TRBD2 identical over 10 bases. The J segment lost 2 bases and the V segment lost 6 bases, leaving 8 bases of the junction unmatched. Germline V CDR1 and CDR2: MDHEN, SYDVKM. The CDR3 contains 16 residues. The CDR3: CASSPGLAVDTDTQYF. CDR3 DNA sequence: TGTGCCAGCAGCCCCGGACTAGCGGTTGACACAGATACGCAGTATTTT.

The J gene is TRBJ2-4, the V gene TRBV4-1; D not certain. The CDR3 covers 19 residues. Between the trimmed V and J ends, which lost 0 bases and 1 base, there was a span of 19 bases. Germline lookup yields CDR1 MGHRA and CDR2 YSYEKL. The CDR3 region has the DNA TGCGCCAGCAGCCAAGATCTGCAGGTCACCCTTCGGGCCAAAAACATTCAGTACTTC. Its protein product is CASSQDLQVTLRAKNIQYF.

DNA of the CDR3: TGTGCCAGCAGCCAAGCCCCCGGGACTAGCGGGGGATACCAAGAGACCCAGTACTTC. Encoded protein: CASSQAPGTSGGYQETQYF. The J gene is TRBJ2-5, the V gene TRBV4-2, with 14 positions matching TRBD2. Per the germline V gene, CDR1 is LGHNA and CDR2 is YNFKEQ. The CDR3 is 19 residues long. J was trimmed by 0 bases and V by 1 base; bases with no gene match: 7.

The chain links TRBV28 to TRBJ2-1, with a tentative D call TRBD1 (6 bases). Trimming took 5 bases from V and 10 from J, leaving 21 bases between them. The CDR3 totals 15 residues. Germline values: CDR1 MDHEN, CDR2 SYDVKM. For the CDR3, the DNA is TGTGCCAGCAGTCCGAGACAGGTCCTACATCCCGAGCAGTTCTTC. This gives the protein CASSPRQVLHPEQFF.

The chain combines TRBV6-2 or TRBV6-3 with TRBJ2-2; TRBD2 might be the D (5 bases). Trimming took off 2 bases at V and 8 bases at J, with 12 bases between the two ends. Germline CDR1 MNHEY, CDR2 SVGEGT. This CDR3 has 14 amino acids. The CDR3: CASSYPPPGGELFF. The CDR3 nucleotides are TGTGCCAGCAGTTACCCCCCCCCGGGAGGGGAGCTGTTTTTT.

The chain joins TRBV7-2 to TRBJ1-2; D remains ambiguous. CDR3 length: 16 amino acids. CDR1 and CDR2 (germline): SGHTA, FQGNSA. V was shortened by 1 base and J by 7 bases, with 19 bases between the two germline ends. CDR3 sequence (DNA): TGTGCCAGCAGCTTAGGGCGGTCCGGGAAGGTGCGTGGCTACACCTTC. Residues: CASSLGRSGKVRGYTF.

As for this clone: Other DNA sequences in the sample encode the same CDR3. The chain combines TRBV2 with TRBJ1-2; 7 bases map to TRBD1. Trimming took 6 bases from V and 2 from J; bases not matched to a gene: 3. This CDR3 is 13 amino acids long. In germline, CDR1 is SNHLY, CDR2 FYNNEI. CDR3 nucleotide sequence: TGTGCCAGCAGAACGGGACAGAACTATGGCTACACCTTC. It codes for CASRTGQNYGYTF.

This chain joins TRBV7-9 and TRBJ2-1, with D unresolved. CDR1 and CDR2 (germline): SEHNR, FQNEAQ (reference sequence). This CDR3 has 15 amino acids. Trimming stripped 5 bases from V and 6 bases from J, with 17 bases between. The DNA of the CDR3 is TGTGCCAGCAGCCCGCCCTTCCGAGTCGGCAATGAGCAGTTCTTC. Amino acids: CASSPPFRVGNEQFF. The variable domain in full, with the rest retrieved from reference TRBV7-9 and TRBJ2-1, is DTGVSQNPRHKITKRGQNVTFRCDPISEHNRLYWYRQTLGQGPEFLTYFQNEAQLEKSRLLSDRFSAERPKGSFSTLEIQRTEQGDSAMYLCASSPPFRVGNEQFFGPGTRLTVL.

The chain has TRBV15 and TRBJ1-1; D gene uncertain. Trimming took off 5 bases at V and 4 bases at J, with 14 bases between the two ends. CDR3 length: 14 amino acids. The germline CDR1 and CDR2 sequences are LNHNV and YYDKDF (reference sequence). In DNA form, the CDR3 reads TGTGCCACCAGCGCTATACTAGAGTTCACTGAAGCTTTCTTT. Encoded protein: CATSAILEFTEAFF.

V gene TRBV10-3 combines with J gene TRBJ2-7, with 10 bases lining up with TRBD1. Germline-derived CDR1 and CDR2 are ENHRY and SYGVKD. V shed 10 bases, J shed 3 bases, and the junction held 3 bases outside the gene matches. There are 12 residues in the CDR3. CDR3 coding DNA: TGTGCCAGCAGGGACAGGGGCTACGAGCAGTACGTC. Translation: CASRDRGYEQYV.

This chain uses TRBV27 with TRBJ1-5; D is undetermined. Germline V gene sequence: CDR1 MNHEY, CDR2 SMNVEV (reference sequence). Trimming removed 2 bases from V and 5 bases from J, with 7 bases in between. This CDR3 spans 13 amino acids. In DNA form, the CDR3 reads TGTGCCAGCAGTTTACAGGTTGATCAGCCCCAGCATTTT. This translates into CASSLQVDQPQHF.

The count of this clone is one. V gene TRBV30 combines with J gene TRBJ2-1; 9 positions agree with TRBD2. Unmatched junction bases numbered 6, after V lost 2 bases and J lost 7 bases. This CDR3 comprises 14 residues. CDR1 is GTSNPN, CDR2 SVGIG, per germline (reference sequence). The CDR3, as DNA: TGTGCCTGGAGTATCCGCGGGAGGGTGAATGAGCAGTTCTTC. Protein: CAWSIRGRVNEQFF.

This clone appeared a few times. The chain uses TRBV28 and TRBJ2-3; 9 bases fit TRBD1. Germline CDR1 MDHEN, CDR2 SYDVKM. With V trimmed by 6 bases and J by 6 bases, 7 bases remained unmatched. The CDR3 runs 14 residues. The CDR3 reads CASRLQGAEDTQYF. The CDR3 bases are TGTGCCAGCAGGCTACAGGGGGCAGAGGATACGCAGTATTTT.

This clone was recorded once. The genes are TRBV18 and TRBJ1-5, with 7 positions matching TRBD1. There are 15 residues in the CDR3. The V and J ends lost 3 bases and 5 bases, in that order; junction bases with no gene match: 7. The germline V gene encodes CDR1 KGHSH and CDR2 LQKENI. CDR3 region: CASSPQEGADQPQHF. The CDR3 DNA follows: TGTGCCAGCTCACCCCAGGAGGGGGCCGATCAGCCCCAGCATTTT.

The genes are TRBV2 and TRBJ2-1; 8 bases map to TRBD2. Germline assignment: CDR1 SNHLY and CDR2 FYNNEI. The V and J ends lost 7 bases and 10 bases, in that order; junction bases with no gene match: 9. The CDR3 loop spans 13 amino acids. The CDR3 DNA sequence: TGTGCCAGCATGCGGGGGGAGACACGGGAGCAGTTCTTC. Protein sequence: CASMRGETREQFF.

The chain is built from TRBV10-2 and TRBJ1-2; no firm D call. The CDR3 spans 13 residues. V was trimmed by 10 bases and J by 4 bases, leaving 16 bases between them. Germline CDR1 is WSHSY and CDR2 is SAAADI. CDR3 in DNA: TGCGCCACCATTCCTTCGGACTCCTATGGCTACACCTTC. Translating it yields CATIPSDSYGYTF.

This chain's CDR3 is CASSLEIAGGYNEQFF. In nucleotides, the CDR3 is TGTGCCAGCAGCCTAGAGATAGCGGGGGGATACAATGAGCAGTTCTTC. The chain carries TRBV7-9 and TRBJ2-1; 10 bases align to TRBD2. Unmatched junction bases numbered 8, after V lost 5 bases and J lost 4 bases. The V gene's germline CDR1 is SEHNR and CDR2 FQNEAQ (reference sequence). The CDR3 covers 16 residues. The full variable domain, rest sourced from reference TRBV7-9 and TRBJ2-1, is DTGVSQNPRHKITKRGQNVTFRCDPISEHNRLYWYRQTLGQGPEFLTYFQNEAQLEKSRLLSDRFSAERPKGSFSTLEIQRTEQGDSAMYLCASSLEIAGGYNEQFFGPGTRLTVL.

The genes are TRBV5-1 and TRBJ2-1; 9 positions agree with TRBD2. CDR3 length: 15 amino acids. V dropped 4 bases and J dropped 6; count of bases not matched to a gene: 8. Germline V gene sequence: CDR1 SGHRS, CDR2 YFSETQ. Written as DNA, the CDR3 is TGCGCCAGCAGCCCCACGACTAGCGGACCCAATGAGCAGTTCTTC. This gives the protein CASSPTTSGPNEQFF.

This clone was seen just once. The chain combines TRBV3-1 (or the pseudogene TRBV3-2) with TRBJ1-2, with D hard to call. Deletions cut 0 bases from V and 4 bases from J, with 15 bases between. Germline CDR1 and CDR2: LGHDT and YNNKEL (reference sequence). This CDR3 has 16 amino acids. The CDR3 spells CASSQDLGSLAYGYTF. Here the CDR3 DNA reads TGTGCCAGCAGCCAAGATTTGGGGAGCTTGGCCTATGGCTACACCTTC.

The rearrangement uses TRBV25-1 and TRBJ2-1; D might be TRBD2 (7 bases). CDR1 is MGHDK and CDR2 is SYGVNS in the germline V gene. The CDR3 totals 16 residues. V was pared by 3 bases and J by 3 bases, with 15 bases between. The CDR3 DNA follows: TGTGCCAGCAGTGATGGGGGGGCGGGTAACTACAATGAGCAGTTCTTC. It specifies CASSDGGAGNYNEQFF. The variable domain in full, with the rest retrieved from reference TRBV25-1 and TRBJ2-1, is EADIYQTPRYLVIGTGKKITLECSQTMGHDKMYWYQQDPGMELHLIHYSYGVNSTEKGDLSSESTVSRIRTEHFPLTLESARPSHTSQYLCASSDGGAGNYNEQFFGPGTRLTVL.

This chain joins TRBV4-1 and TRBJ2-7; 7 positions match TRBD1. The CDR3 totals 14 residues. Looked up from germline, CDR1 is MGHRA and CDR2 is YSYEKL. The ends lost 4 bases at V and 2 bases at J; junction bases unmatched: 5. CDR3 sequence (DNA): TGCGCCAGCAGCCGCGGACAGGAGGCCTACGAGCAGTACTTC. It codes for CASSRGQEAYEQYF.

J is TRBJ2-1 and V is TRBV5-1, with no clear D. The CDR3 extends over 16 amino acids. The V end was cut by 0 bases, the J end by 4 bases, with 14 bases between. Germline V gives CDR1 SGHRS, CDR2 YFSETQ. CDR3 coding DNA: TGCGCCAGCAGCTTGGGACGAAGAGGTGGGTACAATGAGCAGTTCTTC. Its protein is CASSLGRRGGYNEQFF. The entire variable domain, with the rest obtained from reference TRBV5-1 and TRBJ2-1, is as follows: KAGVTQTPRYLIKTRGQQVTLSCSPISGHRSVSWYQQTPGQGLQFLFEYFSETQRNKGNFPGRFSGRQFSNSRSEMNVSTLELGDSALYLCASSLGRRGGYNEQFFGPGTRLTVL.

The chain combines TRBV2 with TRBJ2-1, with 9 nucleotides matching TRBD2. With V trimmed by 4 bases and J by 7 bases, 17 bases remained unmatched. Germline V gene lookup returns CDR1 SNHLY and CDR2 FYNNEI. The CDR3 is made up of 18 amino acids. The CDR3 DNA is TGTGCCAGCAGTGGGCCCACGGAAAGGGCTAGCGGGAAGAATGAGCAGTTCTTC. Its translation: CASSGPTERASGKNEQFF.

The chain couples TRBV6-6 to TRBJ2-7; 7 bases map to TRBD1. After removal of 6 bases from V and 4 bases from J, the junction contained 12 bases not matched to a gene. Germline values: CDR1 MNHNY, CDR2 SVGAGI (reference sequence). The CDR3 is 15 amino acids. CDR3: CASSLTAGGGYEQYF. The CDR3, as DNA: TGTGCCAGCAGCCTAACCGCAGGGGGTGGTTACGAGCAGTACTTC.